Shown below are 5 T cell receptor beta chains from a single sample sequenced in a study of vaccination and CD4 T cells after COVID-19. Treatment in this sample: roughly 10-day PBMC culture with coronavirus spike peptide pools or control peptides (ViraFEST assay). During the years 2011-2018, before the COVID-19 pandemic, the unexposed donor's CD4+ T cells were collected. What these receptors recognize is not known. The Oncomine TCR Beta short-read assay sequenced DNA from cultured CD4+ T cells. It was from cultured CD4+ T cells that genomic DNA was extracted. A single record per CDR3 protein comes from TCRdb applying MiXCR to the PCR reads. The table lists roughly 10,000 distinct CDR3 sequences, about 32% of them singletons. Sequenced sample: CD4+ T cells from blood, cultured in vitro. All receptors derive from a human donor in good health.

The rearrangement links TRBV6-5 to TRBJ2-2; 8 bases match TRBD2. This CDR3 has 15 amino acids. The V gene's germline CDR1 is MNHEY and CDR2 SVGAGI. The trim removed 0 bases at V and 7 bases at J, leaving 4 bases unmatched. The CDR3 DNA follows: TGTGCCAGCAGTTACTCTAGCGGGGACGGCGGGGAGCTGTTTTTT. This encodes CASSYSSGDGGELFF.

The rearrangement links TRBV19 to TRBJ2-3, with 7 bases aligning to TRBD2. Germline V gene data show CDR1 as LNHDA and CDR2 as SQIVND (reference sequence). Trimming at V came to 4 bases and at J to 4 bases, leaving 11 bases not matched to a gene. The CDR3 sequence is 16 residues long. CDR3 in amino acids: CASSTGSAGEPDTQYF. The CDR3 nucleotides are TGTGCCAGTAGTACCGGTAGCGCGGGGGAGCCAGATACGCAGTATTTT.

This clonotype turned up a few times. The chain employs TRBV21-1 and TRBJ2-1; the table calls TRBD1, which could not be checked here. TRBV21-1 constitutes a pseudogene. The CDR3 has 17 residues. CDR3: CASSKMVGTERRNEQFF. The CDR3 DNA reads TGTGCCAGCAGCAAGATGGTAGGGACAGAGAGGAGGAATGAGCAGTTCTTC.

The chain carries TRBV20-1 and TRBJ2-1; D might be TRBD1 (5 bases). The V end lost 7 bases, the J end lost 6 bases, and 19 bases lay between the germline ends. CDR3 length equals 14 residues. CDR1 is DFQATT, CDR2 SNEGSKA, per germline (reference sequence). The CDR3 loop reads CSDRLLGPGNEQFF. CDR3 bases: TGCAGTGATAGGCTACTGGGGCCCGGCAATGAGCAGTTCTTC.

The chain recombines TRBV20-1 with TRBJ2-7; TRBD1 matches 12 bases. This CDR3 has 18 residues. V was clipped by 1 base and J by 0 bases; unmatched bases: 10. The germline gives CDR1 DFQATT, CDR2 SNEGSKA (reference sequence). Here the CDR3 reads CSARALPGQGAPSYEQYF. DNA of the CDR3: TGCAGTGCTAGAGCCCTACCGGGACAGGGGGCTCCCTCCTACGAGCAGTACTTC.